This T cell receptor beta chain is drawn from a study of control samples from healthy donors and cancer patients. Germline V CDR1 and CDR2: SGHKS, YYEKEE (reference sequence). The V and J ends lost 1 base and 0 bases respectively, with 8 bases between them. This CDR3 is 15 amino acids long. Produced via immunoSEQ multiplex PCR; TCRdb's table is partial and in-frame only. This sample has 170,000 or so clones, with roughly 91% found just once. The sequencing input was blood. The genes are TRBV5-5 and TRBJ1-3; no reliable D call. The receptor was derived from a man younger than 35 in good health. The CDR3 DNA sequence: TGTGCCAGCAGCTTGCTACTGACCTCTGGAAACACCATATATTTT. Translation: CASSLLLTSGNTIYF.